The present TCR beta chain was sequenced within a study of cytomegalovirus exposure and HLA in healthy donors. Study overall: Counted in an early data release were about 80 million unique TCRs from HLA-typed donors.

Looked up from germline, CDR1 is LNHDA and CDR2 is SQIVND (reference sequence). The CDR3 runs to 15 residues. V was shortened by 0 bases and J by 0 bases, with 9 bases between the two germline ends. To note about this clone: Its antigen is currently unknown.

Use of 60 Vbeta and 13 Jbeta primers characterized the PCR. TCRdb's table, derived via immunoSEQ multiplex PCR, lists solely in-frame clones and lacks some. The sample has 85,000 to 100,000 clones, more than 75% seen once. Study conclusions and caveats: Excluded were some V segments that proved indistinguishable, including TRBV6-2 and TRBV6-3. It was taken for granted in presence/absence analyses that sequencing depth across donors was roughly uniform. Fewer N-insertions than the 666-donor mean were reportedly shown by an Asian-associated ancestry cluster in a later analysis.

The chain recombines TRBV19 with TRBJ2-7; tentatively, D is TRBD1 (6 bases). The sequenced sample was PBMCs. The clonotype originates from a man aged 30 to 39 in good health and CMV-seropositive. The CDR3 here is CASSIEGAGSYEQYF. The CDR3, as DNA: TGTGCCAGTAGTATAGAGGGGGCCGGCTCCTACGAGCAGTACTTC.